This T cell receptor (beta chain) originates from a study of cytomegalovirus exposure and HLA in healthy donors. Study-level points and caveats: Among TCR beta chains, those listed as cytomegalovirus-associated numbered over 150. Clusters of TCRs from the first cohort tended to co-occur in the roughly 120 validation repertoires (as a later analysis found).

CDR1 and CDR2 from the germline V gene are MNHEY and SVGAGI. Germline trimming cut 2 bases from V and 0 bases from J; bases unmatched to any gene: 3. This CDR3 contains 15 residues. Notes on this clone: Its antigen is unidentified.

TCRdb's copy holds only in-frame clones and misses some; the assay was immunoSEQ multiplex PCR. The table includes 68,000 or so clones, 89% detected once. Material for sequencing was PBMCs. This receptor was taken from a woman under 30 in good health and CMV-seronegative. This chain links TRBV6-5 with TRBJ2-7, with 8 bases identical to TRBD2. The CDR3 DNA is TGTGCCAGCAGTTACGAGCGGGGGAACTCCTACGAGCAGTACTTC. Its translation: CASSYERGNSYEQYF.